This is a list of T cell receptor beta chains from one sample in a study of blood T cell repertoires in COVID-19. Using immunoSEQ multiplex PCR, the repertoire was profiled, and TCRdb retains in-frame clones only, with some absent. The sample contains under 200,000 clones, approximately 87% of which appear only once. Material for sequencing was PBMCs or T cells enriched from blood (not recorded which). The receptors come from a woman in her 50s who had recovered from COVID-19. Both conserved end residues are part of each CDR3. Each record gives: D gene, J gene, clone size, V gene, CDR3 DNA, CDR3 protein. D genes are given only for firm matches. The size of a clone is reported for some rows only, either as once, few or many, or as a class for expanded clones.

TRBD2 TRBJ2-1 - TRBV30 TGTGCCTGGAGTGCGACAGTGACTAGCGGGAGGGCCCAGTTCTTC CAWSATVTSGRAQFF
- TRBJ1-4 - TRBV30 TGTGCCGGAGGGACCTTGAATGAAAAACTGTTTTTT CAGGTLNEKLFF
TRBD2 TRBJ2-3 - TRBV7-7 TGTGCCAGCAGCCCTACTAGCGGGAGTACGGATACGCAGTATTTT CASSPTSGSTDTQYF
TRBD1 TRBJ2-5 - TRBV5-4 TGTGCCAGCAGCGCAGGGGACAGGGCGGAGACCCAGTACTTC CASSAGDRAETQYF
TRBD1 TRBJ2-1 - TRBV25-1 TGTGCCATCGGACAGGACTCTTACAATGAGCAGTTCTTC CAIGQDSYNEQFF
- TRBJ1-2 - TRBV5-6 TGTGCCAGCAGCTTTAGAGATTATGGCTACACCTTC CASSFRDYGYTF
- TRBJ1-4 - TRBV5-1 TGCGCCAGCAGCTTGGGAGAAGTTAATGAAAAACTGTTTTTT CASSLGEVNEKLFF
- TRBJ1-3 - TRBV6-1 TGTGCCAGCACTGTAGCGGGCAGGGCTGGTGGAAACACCATATATTTT CASTVAGRAGGNTIYF
TRBD2 TRBJ2-5 - TRBV5-5 TGTGCCAGCAGCCGGGGGACTATACAAGAGACCCAGTACTTC CASSRGTIQETQYF
TRBD1 TRBJ2-1 - TRBV6-5 TGTGCCAGCATGAGGACAGGGGGCTCCTACAATGAGCAGTTCTTC CASMRTGGSYNEQFF
- TRBJ2-6 once TRBV5-8 TGTGCCAGCAGCTTGGCAAGGAGGGCTGGGGCCAACGTCCTGACTTTC CASSLARRAGANVLTF
- TRBJ1-1 many TRBV25-1 TGTGCCACCCGAGGGGGGGCCACTGAAGCTTTCTTT CATRGGATEAFF
- TRBJ1-1 few TRBV21-1 TGTGCCAGCAGCAAAGCTGAGCCCCAACGGGGGACCACTGAAGCTTTCTTT CASSKAEPQRGTTEAFF
TRBD2 TRBJ2-5 - TRBV7-9 TGTGCCAGCAGCTTCAAGACTAGCGGGGTCCAAGAGACCCAGTACTTC CASSFKTSGVQETQYF
- TRBJ1-4 few TRBV30 TGTGCCTGGAGTGCTGACGAGGGGGCTAATGAAAAACTGTTTTTT CAWSADEGANEKLFF
TRBD1 TRBJ1-1 few TRBV18 TGTGCCAGCTCCCTTGGACAGGGGGCGAACACTGAAGCTTTCTTT CASSLGQGANTEAFF
- TRBJ1-6 - TRBV7-9 TGTGCCAGCAGCTTAGGTCACAGGGCCGGGGGGAATTCACCCCTCCACTTT CASSLGHRAGGNSPLHF
- TRBJ1-3 once TRBV18 TGTGCCAGCTCACTACTGAGCTCTGGAAACACCATATATTTT CASSLLSSGNTIYF
- TRBJ1-1 few TRBV7-8 TGTGCCAGCAGCTTAGATATCCGGTCCCCAGCTTTCTTT CASSLDIRSPAFF
- TRBJ1-1 once TRBV9 TGTGCCAGCAACCTCAGGGGAGACACTGAAGCTTTCTTT CASNLRGDTEAFF
TRBD2 TRBJ2-3 - TRBV5-1 TGCGCCAGCAGCTCCGGTTCTAGCGGGATCACAGATACGCAGTATTTT CASSSGSSGITDTQYF
- TRBJ1-1 once TRBV5-4 TGTGCCAGCAGCCCCCCTCGCAGGATAAGATCGAGAGCTTTCTTT CASSPPRRIRSRAFF
TRBD1 TRBJ1-2 - TRBV7-8 TGTGCCAGCAGCCCCCGACAGGGCGGTAGCTATGGCTACACCTTC CASSPRQGGSYGYTF
- TRBJ1-4 - TRBV19 TGTGCCAGTAGTTCTGGACGGGATAATGAAAAACTGTTTTTT CASSSGRDNEKLFF
TRBD1 TRBJ1-6 - TRBV12-5 TGTGCTAGTGGTTTGGTAGAAGGGGGACAGACTAAGTTTTCACCCCTCCACTTT CASGLVEGGQTKFSPLHF
TRBD1 TRBJ1-2 few TRBV30 TGTGCCTGGAGTTGGGCAGGGGGCCTCAACTATGGCTACACCTTC CAWSWAGGLNYGYTF
- TRBJ2-4 - TRBV3-1/TRBV3-2 TGTGCCAGCAGCGGCCGGGGAGAGGACTATCTAAGTATCGCCAAAAACATTCAGTACTTC CASSGRGEDYLSIAKNIQYF
- TRBJ1-6 - TRBV12-3/TRBV12-4 TGTGCCACGGGAAGGACCGAGAGTTCACCCCTCCACTTT CATGRTESSPLHF
- TRBJ1-4 - TRBV2 TGTGCCAGCAGGGACACTCATATTAATGAAAAACTGTTTTTT CASRDTHINEKLFF
TRBD1 TRBJ1-1 few TRBV9 TGTGCCAGCAGCGTAGTGGGACAGAAGAACACTGAAGCTTTCTTT CASSVVGQKNTEAFF
TRBD1 TRBJ1-1 - TRBV14 TGTGCCAGCAGCCCAAACAGACAGGGGGAAGCTTTCTTT CASSPNRQGEAFF
TRBD2 TRBJ2-1 - TRBV29-1 TGCAGCGTCTTGAGCGGACTAGGGAATGAGCAGTTCTTC CSVLSGLGNEQFF
- TRBJ1-1 - TRBV10-2 TGCGCCAGCAGTGTCTCGGGAGGCACTGAAGCTTTCTTT CASSVSGGTEAFF
- TRBJ1-3 - TRBV19 TGTGCCGGAGGATCTGGAAACACCATATATTTT CAGGSGNTIYF
TRBD2 TRBJ2-3 - TRBV14 TGTGCCAGCAGCCCCCTGCGGGGGGCAAGCACAGATACGCAGTATTTT CASSPLRGASTDTQYF
TRBD1 TRBJ1-4 - TRBV11-2 TGTGCCAGCAGCCTCTCCCTGGGGGACAGGGTCGGAAAACTGTTTTTT CASSLSLGDRVGKLFF
- TRBJ2-1 many TRBV9 TGTGCCAGCAGCCTCCGGGAGTCGTTCGATGAGCAGTTCTTC CASSLRESFDEQFF
TRBD1 TRBJ2-5 - TRBV18 TGTGCCAGCTCACCCAACAGGGGGCTTGAGACCCAGTACTTC CASSPNRGLETQYF
- TRBJ2-5 few TRBV5-1 TGCGCCAGCAGACCTGATACAGGGCAAGAGACCCAGTACTTC CASRPDTGQETQYF
- TRBJ1-6 - TRBV12-3/TRBV12-4 TGTGCCAGTTTGGGGCTGTATAATTCACCCCTCCACTTT CASLGLYNSPLHF
- TRBJ1-6 - TRBV11-3 TGTGCCAGCAGCTTGGGAGGATCCCTCCACTTT CASSLGGSLHF
- TRBJ1-2 - TRBV19 TGTGCCAGTAGTCTAGGACTTGGCTACACCTTC CASSLGLGYTF
- TRBJ1-1 - TRBV28 TGTGCCAGCAGCAACCAGACTCAGGCTTTCTTT CASSNQTQAFF
- TRBJ1-2 - TRBV7-2 TGTGCCAGCAGCCAAGATACAGGGAACTATGGCTACACCTTC CASSQDTGNYGYTF
- TRBJ1-6 - TRBV6-1 TGTGCCAGCAGAGAGTCGGGGGTGCCCCTCCACTTT CASRESGVPLHF
TRBD1 TRBJ1-3 once TRBV29-1 TGCAGCGTTGTGATCCGGACAGGAGGAGGTGGAAACACCATATATTTT CSVVIRTGGGGNTIYF
- TRBJ2-2 - TRBV11-3 TGTGCCAGCAGCCACGGAGGGGAGGACACCGGGGAGCTGTTTTTT CASSHGGEDTGELFF
TRBD1 TRBJ1-3 - TRBV5-6 TGTGCCAGCAGCTCCATCACAGGGGCTGGAGGAAACACCATATATTTT CASSSITGAGGNTIYF
TRBD1 TRBJ1-1 - TRBV6-5 TGTGCCAGCAGACTGAAACAGGGGCAAAACACTGAAGCTTTCTTT CASRLKQGQNTEAFF
- TRBJ2-2 once TRBV6-6 TGTGCCAGAGGCAACTCGGGAGCTGTTTTT CARGNSGAVF
TRBD1 TRBJ1-1 - TRBV6-2/TRBV6-3 TGTGCCAGCAGTTCCTACGGACAGGGTAGGGGGTTCTCGAACACTGAAGCTTTCTTT CASSSYGQGRGFSNTEAFF
TRBD2 TRBJ2-3 - TRBV28 TGTGCCATAAAAGGGACTAGCGGGGTCGCAGATACGCAGTATTTT CAIKGTSGVADTQYF
- TRBJ1-2 - TRBV12-3/TRBV12-4 TGTGCCAGCAGTTTGTCGCAGGCAAGGTACACCTTC CASSLSQARYTF
- TRBJ1-3 - TRBV30 TGTGCCTGGATGGGGGGGCTAACTTCTGGAAACACCATATATTTT CAWMGGLTSGNTIYF
TRBD2 TRBJ2-5 - TRBV27 TGTGCCAGCAGTTTAGCGGGAGTTACGGAGACCCAGTACTTC CASSLAGVTETQYF
TRBD1 TRBJ1-2 - TRBV6-5 TGTGCCAGCAGTTACTCTGGGACAGGGGGCGCAGGCTACACCTTC CASSYSGTGGAGYTF
TRBD2 TRBJ2-1 - TRBV3-1/TRBV3-2 TGTGCCAGCAGCCAAGCCGGACTAGCGTACAATGAGCAGTTCTTC CASSQAGLAYNEQFF
- TRBJ1-5 - TRBV7-2 TGTGCCAGCAGCTTCCCCCCAACTAATCAGCCCCAGCATTTT CASSFPPTNQPQHF
- TRBJ1-5 - TRBV28 TGTGCCAGCAGTTTATGGCCTCCTCGGAGTAATCAGCCCCAGCATTTT CASSLWPPRSNQPQHF
TRBD1 TRBJ1-2 - TRBV28 TGTGCCAGCAGTTTTGGGGACAGAGTTTATGGCTACACCTTC CASSFGDRVYGYTF